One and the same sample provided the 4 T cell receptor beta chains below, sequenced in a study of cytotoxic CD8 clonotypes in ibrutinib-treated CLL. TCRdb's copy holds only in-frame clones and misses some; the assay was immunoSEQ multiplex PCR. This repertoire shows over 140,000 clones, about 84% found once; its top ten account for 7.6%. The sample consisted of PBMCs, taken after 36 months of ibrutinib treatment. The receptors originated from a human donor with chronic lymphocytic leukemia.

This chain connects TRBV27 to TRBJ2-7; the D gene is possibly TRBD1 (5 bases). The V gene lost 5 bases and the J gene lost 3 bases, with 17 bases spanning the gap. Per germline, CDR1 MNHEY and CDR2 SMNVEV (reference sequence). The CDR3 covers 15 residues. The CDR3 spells CASSPLTAVYYEQYF. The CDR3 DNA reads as TGTGCCAGCAGTCCGTTGACAGCCGTATACTACGAGCAGTACTTC.

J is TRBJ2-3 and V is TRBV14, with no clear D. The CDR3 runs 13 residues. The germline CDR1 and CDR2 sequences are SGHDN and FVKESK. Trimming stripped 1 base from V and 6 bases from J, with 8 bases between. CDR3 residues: CASSQALMDTQYF. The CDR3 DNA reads TGTGCCAGCAGCCAAGCATTGATGGATACGCAGTATTTT. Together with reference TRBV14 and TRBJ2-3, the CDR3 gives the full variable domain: EAGVTQFPSHSVIEKGQTVTLRCDPISGHDNLYWYRRVMGKEIKFLLHFVKESKQDESGMPNNRFLAERTGGTYSTLKVQPAELEDSGVYFCASSQALMDTQYFGPGTRLTVL.

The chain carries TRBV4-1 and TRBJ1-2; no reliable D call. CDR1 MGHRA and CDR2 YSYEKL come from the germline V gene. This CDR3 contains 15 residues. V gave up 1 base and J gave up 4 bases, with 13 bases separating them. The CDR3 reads CASSQVLQPGYGYTF. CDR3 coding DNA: TGCGCCAGCAGCCAAGTCCTGCAACCTGGCTATGGCTACACCTTC.

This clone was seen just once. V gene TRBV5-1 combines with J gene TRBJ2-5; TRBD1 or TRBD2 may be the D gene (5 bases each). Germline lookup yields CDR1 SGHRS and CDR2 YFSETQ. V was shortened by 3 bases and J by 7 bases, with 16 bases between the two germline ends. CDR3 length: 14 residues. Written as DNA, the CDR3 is TGCGCCAGCAGCTGGGGGACCGAAATTGGGACCCAGTACTTC. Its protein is CASSWGTEIGTQYF.